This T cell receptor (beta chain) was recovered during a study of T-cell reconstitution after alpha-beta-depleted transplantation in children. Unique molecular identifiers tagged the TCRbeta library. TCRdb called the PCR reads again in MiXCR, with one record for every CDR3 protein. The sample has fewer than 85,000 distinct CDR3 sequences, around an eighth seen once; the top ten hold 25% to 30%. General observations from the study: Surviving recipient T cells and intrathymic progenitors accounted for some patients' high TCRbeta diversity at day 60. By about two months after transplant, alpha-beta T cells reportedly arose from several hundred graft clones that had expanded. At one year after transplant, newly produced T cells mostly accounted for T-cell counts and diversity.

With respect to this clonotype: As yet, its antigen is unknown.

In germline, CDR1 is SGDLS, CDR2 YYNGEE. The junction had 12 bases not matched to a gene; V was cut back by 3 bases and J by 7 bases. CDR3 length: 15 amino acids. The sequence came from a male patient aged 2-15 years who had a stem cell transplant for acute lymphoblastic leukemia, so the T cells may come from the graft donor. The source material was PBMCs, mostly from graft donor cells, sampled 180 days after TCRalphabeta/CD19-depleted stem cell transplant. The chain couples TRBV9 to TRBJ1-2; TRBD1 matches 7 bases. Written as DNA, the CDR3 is TGTGCCAGCAGCGGCAGGGAGAAAGGGGGCTTTGGCTACACCTTC. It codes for CASSGREKGGFGYTF.